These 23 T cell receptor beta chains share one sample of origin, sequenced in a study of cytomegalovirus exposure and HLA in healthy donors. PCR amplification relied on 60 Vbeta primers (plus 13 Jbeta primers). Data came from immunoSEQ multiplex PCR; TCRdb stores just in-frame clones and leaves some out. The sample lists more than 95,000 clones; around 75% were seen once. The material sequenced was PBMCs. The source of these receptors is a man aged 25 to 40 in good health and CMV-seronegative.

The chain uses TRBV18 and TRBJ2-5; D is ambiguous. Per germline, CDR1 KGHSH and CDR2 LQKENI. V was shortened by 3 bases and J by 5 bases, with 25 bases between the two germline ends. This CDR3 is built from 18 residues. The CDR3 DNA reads TGTGCCAGCTCACCCCAAGAGATTGCAGCGTTCATCGGGGAGACCCAGTACTTC. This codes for CASSPQEIAAFIGETQYF.

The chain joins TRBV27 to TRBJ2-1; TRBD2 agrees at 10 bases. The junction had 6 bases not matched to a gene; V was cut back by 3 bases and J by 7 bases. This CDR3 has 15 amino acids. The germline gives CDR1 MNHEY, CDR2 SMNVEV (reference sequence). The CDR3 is CASSFQRGGMNEQFF. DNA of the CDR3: TGTGCCAGCAGTTTTCAGCGGGGGGGCATGAATGAGCAGTTCTTC.

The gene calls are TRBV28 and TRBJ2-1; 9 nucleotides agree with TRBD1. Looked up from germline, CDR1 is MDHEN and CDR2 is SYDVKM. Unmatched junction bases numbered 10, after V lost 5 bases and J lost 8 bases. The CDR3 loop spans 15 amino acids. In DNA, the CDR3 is TGTGCCAGCAGTCCCGGGACAGGGATGGTCCATGAGCAGTTCTTC. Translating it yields CASSPGTGMVHEQFF.

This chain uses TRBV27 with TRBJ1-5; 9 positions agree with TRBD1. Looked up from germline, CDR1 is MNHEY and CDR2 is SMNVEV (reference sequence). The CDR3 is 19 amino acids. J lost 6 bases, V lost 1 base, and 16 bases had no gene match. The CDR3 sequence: CASSLYVPGQGNTGQPQHF. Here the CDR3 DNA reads TGTGCCAGCAGTTTATACGTCCCGGGACAGGGAAACACGGGTCAGCCCCAGCATTTT.

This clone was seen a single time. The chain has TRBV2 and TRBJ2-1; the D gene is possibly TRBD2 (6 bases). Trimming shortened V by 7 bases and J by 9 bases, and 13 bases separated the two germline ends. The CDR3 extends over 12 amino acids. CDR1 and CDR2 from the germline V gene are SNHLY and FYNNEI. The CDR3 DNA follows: TGTGCCAGCACGAGCGGAGGGCTTGAGCAGTTCTTC. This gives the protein CASTSGGLEQFF.

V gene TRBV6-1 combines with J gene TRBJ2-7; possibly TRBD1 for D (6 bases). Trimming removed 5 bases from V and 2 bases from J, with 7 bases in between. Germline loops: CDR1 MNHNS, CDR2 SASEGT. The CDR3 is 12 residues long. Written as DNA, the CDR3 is TGTGCCAGCAGTAGGACAGCCTACGAGCAGTACTTC. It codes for CASSRTAYEQYF.

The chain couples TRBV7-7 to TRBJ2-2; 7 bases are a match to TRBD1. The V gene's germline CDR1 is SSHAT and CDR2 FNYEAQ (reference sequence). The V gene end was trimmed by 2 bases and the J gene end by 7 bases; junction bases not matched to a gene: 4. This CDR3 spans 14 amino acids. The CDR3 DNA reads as TGTGCCAGCAGCTTAAGGCAGGGGGTCGGGGAGCTGTTTTTT. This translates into CASSLRQGVGELFF.

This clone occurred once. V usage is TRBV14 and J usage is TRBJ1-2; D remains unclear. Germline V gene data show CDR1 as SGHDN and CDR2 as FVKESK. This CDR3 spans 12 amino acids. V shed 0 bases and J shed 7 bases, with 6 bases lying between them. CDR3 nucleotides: TGTGCCAGCAGCCAAGATAAGCGTGGCTACACCTTC. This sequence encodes CASSQDKRGYTF.

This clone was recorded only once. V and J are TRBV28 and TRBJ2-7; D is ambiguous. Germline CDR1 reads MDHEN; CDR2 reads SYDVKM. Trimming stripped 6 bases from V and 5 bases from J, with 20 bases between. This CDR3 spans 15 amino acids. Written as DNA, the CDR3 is TGTGCCAGCAGCTCGACTGGCAGTGGGTGGAACGAGCAGTACTTC. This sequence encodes CASSSTGSGWNEQYF.

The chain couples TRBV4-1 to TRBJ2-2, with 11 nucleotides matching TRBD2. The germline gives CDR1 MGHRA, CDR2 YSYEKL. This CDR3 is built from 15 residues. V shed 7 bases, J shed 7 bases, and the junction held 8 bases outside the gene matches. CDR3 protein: CASNLAGGRVGELFF. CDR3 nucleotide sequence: TGCGCCAGCAACTTAGCGGGAGGGCGGGTCGGGGAGCTGTTTTTT.

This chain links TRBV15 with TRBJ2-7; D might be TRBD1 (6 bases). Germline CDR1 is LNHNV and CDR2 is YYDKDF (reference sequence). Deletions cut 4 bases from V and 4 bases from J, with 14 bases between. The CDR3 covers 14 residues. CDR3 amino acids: CATSTSRQAYEQYF. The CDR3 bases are TGTGCCACCAGCACCAGCCGACAGGCATACGAGCAGTACTTC.

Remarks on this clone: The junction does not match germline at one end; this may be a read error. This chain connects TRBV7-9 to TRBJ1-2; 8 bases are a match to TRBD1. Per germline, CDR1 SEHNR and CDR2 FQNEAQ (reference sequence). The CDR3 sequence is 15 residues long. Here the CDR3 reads CSSSFPSGGYYGYTF. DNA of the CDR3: TGTTCCAGCAGCTTCCCTTCAGGGGGCTATTATGGCTACACCTTC.

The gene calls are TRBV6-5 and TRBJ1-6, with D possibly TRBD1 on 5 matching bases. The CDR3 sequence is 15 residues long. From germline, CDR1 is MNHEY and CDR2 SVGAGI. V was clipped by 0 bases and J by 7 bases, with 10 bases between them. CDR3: CASSYSIQGNSPLHF. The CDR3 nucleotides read TGTGCCAGCAGTTACTCGATCCAGGGCAATTCACCCCTCCACTTT.

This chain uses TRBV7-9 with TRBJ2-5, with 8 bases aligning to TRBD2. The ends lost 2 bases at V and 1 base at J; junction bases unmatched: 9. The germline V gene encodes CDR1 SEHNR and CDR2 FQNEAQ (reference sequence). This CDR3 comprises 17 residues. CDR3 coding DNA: TGTGCCAGCAGCTTATCCCCGGGACTAGGCGTCCAAGAGACCCAGTACTTC. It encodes CASSLSPGLGVQETQYF.

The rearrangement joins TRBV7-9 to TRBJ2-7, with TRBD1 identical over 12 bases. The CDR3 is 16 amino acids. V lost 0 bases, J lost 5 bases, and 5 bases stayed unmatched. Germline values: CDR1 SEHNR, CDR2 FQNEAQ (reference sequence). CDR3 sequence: CASSLALGTGGHEQYF. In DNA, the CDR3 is TGTGCCAGCAGCTTAGCCTTAGGGACAGGGGGCCACGAGCAGTACTTC. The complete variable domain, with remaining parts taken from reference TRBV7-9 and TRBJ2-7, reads DTGVSQNPRHKITKRGQNVTFRCDPISEHNRLYWYRQTLGQGPEFLTYFQNEAQLEKSRLLSDRFSAERPKGSFSTLEIQRTEQGDSAMYLCASSLALGTGGHEQYFGPGTRLTVT.

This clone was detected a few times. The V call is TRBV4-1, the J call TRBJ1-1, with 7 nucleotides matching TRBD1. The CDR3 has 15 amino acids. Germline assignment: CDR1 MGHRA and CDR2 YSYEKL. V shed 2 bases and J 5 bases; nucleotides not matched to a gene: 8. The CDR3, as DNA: TGCGCCAGCAGCCAACGTGTAGGGGGCGGAACTGAAGCTTTCTTT. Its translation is CASSQRVGGGTEAFF.

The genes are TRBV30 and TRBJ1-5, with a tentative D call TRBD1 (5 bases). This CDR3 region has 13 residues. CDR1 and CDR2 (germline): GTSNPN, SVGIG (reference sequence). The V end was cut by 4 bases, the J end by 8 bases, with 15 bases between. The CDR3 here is CAWTGQAMEPQHF. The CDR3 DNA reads TGTGCCTGGACAGGGCAGGCCATGGAGCCCCAGCATTTT. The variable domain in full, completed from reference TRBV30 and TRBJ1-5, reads SQTIHQWPATLVQPVGSPLSLECTVEGTSNPNLYWYRQAAGRGLQLLFYSVGIGQISSEVPQNLSASRPQDRQFILSSKKLLLSDSGFYLCAWTGQAMEPQHFGDGTRLSIL.

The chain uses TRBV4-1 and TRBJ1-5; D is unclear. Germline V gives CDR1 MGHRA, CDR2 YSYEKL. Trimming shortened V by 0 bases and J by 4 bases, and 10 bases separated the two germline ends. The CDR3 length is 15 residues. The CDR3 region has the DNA TGCGCCAGCAGCCAAGATCGACTCCAAAATCAGCCCCAGCATTTT. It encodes CASSQDRLQNQPQHF.

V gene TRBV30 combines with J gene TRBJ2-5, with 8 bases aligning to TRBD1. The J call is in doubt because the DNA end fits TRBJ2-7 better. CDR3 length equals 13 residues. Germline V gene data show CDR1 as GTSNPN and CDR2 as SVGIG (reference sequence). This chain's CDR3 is CAWNEDRVYEQYF. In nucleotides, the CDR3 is TGTGCCTGGAACGAGGACAGGGTCTACGAGCAGTACTTC.

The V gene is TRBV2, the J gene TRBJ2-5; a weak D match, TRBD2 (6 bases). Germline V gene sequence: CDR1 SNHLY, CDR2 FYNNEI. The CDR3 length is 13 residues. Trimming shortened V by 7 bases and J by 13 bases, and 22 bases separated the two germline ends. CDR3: CASTGEAAVRGYF. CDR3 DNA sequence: TGTGCCAGCACCGGGGAGGCAGCCGTCCGAGGGTACTTC.

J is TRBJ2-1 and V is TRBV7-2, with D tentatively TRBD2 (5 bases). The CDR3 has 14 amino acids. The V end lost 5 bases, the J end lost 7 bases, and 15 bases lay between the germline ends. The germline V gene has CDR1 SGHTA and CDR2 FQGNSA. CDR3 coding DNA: TGTGCCAGCAGCCCTATGAGTAGCGCTAATGAGCAGTTCTTC. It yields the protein CASSPMSSANEQFF.

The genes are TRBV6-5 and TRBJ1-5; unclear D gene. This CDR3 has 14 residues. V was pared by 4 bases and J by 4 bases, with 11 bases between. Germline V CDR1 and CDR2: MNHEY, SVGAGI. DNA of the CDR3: TGTGCCAGCAGTTTCCCGGGCGGGAATCAGCCCCAGCATTTT. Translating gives CASSFPGGNQPQHF.

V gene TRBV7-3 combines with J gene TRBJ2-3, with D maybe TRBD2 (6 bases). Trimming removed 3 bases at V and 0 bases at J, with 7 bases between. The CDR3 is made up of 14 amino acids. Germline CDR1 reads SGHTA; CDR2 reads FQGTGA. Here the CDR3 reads CASSFGSSTDTQYF. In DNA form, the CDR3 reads TGTGCCAGCAGCTTCGGGAGTAGCACAGATACGCAGTATTTT. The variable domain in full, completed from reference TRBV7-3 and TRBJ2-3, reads GAGVSQTPSNKVTEKGKYVELRCDPISGHTALYWYRQSLGQGPEFLIYFQGTGAADDSGLPNDRFFAVRPEGSVSTLKIQRTERGDSAVYLCASSFGSSTDTQYFGPGTRLTVL.